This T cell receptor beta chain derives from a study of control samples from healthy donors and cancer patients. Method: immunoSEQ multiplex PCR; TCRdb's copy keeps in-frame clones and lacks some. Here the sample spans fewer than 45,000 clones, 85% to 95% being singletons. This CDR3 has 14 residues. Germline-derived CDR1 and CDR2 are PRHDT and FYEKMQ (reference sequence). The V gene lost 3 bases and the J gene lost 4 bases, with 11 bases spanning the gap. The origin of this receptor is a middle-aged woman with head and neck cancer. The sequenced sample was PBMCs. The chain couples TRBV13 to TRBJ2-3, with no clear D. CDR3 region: CASSFSGGSDTQYF. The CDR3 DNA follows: TGTGCCAGCAGCTTCTCCGGCGGTTCAGATACGCAGTATTTT. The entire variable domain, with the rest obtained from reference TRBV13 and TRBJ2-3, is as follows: AAGVIQSPRHLIKEKRETATLKCYPIPRHDTVYWYQQGPGQDPQFLISFYEKMQSDKGSIPDRFSAQQFSDYHSELNMSSLELGDSALYFCASSFSGGSDTQYFGPGTRLTVL.